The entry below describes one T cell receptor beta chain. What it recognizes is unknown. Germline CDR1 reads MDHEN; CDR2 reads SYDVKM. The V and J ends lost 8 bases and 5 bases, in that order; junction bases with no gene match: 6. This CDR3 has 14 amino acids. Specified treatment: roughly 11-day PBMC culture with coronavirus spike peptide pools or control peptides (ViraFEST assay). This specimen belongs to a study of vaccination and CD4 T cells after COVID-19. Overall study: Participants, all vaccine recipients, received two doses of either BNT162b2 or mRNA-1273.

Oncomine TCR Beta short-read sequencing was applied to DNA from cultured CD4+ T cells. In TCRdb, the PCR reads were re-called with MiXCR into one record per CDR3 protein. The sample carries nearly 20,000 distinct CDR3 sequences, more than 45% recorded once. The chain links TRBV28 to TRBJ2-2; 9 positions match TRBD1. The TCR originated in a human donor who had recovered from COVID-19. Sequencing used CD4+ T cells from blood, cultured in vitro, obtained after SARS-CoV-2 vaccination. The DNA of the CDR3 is TGTGCCAGCTGCCTTGGACAGGGGACCGGGGAGCTGTTTTTT. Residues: CASCLGQGTGELFF.